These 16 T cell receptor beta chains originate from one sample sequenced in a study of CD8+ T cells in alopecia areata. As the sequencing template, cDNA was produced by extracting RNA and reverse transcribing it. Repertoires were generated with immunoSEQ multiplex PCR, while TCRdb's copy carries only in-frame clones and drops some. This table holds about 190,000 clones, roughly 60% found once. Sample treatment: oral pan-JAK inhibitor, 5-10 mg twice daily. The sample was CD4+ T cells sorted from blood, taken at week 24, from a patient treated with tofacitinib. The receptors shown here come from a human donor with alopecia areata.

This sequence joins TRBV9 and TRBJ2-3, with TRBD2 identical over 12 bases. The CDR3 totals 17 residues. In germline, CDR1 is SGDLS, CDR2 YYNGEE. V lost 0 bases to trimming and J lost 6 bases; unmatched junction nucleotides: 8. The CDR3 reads CASSVGLAGGPEDTQYF. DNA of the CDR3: TGTGCCAGCAGCGTAGGGCTAGCGGGGGGGCCCGAGGATACGCAGTATTTT.

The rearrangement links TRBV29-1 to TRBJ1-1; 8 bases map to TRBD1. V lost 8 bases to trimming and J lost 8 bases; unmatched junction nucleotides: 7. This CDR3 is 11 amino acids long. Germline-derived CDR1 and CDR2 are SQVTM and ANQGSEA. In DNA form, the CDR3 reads TGCAGCCACAGACAGGGGATAGAAGCTTTCTTT. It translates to CSHRQGIEAFF.

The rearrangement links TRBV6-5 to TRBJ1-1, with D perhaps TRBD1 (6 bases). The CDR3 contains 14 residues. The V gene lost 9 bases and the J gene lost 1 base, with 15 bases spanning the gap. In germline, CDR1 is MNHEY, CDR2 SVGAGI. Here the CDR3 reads CASFNPRGNTEAFF. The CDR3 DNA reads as TGTGCCAGTTTCAACCCCAGGGGGAACACTGAAGCTTTCTTT.

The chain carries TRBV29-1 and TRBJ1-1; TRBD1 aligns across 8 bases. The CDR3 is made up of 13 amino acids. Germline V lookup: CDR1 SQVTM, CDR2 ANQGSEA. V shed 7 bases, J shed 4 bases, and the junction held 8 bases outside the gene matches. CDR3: CSAGTGSVTEAFF. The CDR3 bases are TGCAGCGCCGGGACAGGATCAGTCACTGAAGCTTTCTTT. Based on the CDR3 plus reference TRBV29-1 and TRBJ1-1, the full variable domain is SAVISQKPSRDICQRGTSLTIQCQVDSQVTMMFWYRQQPGQSLTLIATANQGSEATYESGFVIDKFPISRPNLTFSTLTVSNMSPEDSSIYLCSAGTGSVTEAFFGQGTRLTVV.

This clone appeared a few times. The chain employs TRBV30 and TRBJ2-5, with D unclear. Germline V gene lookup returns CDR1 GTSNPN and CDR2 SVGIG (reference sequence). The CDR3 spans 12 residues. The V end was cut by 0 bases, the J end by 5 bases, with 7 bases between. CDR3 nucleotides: TGTGCCTGGAGTGTACGTAGGGAGACCCAGTACTTC. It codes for CAWSVRRETQYF.

The CDR3 protein is CASSLGQGMIGYTF. As DNA, the CDR3 is TGTGCCAGCAGCTTGGGACAGGGGATGATCGGCTACACCTTC. The chain has TRBV5-6 and TRBJ1-2; 8 bases agree with TRBD1. Trimming cost V 0 bases and J 8 bases; bases outside gene matches: 6. The germline CDR1 and CDR2 sequences are SGHDT and YYEEEE. The CDR3 is made up of 14 amino acids.

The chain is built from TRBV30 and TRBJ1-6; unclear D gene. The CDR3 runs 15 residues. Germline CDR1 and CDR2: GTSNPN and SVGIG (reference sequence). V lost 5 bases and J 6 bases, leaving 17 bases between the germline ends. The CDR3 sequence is CAWGPIGETNSPLHF. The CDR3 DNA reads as TGTGCCTGGGGCCCCATTGGGGAGACTAATTCACCCCTCCACTTT.

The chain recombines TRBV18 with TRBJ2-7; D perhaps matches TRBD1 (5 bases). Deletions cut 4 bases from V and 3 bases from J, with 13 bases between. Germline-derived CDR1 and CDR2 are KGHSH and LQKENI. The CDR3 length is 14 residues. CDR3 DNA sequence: TGTGCCAGCTCACGTGGACAAGCGAGCTACGAGCAGTACTTC. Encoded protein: CASSRGQASYEQYF.

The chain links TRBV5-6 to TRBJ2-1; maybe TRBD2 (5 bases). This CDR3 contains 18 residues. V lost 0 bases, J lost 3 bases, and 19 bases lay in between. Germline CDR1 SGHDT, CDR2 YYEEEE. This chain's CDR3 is CASSLVLDAAAGYNEQFF. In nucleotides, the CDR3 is TGTGCCAGCAGCTTGGTCCTAGATGCGGCGGCGGGCTACAATGAGCAGTTCTTC.

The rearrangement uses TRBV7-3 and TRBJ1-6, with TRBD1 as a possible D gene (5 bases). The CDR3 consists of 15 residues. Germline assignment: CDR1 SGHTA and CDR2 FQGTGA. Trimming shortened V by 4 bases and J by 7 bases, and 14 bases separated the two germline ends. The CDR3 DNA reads TGTGCCAGCAGCTGGGACCCGACGGAAAATTCACCCCTCCACTTT. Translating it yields CASSWDPTENSPLHF.

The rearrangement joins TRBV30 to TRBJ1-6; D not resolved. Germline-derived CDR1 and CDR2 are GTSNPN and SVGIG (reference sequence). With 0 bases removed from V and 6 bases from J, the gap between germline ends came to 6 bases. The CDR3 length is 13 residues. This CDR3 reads CAWSVDGNSPLHF. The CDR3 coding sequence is TGTGCCTGGAGTGTTGACGGTAATTCACCCCTCCACTTT.

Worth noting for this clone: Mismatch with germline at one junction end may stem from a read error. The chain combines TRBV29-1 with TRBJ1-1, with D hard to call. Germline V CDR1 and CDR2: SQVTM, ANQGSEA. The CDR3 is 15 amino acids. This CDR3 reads CSVERPGRMNAEAFF. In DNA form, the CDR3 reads TGCAGCGTTGAACGACCCGGACGGATGAACGCTGAAGCTTTCTTT. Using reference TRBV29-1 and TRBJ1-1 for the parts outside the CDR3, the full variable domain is SAVISQKPSRDICQRGTSLTIQCQVDSQVTMMFWYRQQPGQSLTLIATANQGSEATYESGFVIDKFPISRPNLTFSTLTVSNMSPEDSSIYLCSVERPGRMNAEAFFGQGTRLTVV.

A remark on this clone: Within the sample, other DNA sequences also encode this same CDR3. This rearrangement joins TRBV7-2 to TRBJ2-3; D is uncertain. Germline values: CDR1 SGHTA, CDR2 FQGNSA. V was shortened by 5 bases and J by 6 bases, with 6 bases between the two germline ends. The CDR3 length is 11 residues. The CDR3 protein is CASSPQDTQYF. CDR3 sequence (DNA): TGTGCCAGCAGCCCACAGGATACGCAGTATTTT.

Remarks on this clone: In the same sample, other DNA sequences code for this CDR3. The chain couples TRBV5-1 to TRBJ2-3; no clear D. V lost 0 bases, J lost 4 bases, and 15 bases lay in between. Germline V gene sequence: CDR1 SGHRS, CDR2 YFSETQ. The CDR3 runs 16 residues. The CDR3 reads CASSLALGFLSDTQYF. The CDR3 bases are TGCGCCAGCAGCTTGGCGCTCGGGTTTTTGTCAGATACGCAGTATTTT.

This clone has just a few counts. CDR3: CASSQEDSGNSPLHF. Written as DNA, the CDR3 is TGCGCCAGCAGCCAAGAAGACAGCGGTAATTCACCCCTCCACTTT. The chain uses TRBV4-3 and TRBJ1-6; a weak D match, TRBD1 (5 bases). Germline CDR1 and CDR2: LGHNA and YSLEER. The CDR3 is 15 amino acids. Trimming stripped 0 bases from V and 6 bases from J, with 9 bases between.

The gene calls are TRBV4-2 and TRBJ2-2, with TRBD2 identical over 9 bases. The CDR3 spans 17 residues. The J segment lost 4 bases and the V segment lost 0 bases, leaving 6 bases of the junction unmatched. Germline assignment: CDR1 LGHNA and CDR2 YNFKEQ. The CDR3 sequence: CASSQEAVRGGTGELFF. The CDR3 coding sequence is TGTGCCAGCAGCCAAGAGGCGGTGCGGGGGGGCACCGGGGAGCTGTTTTTT.